The table lists the clone carrying this T cell receptor beta chain with many counts. As yet, its antigen is unknown. The study extracted blood RNA from unsorted whole blood and also extracted germline DNA. Using a constant-region primer together with ProtoScript II reverse transcriptase, TCR beta cDNA was made from 500 ng of total RNA. Investigators got TCR beta libraries out of three nested multiplex PCR rounds, done with slightly modified ARM-PCR. In the first two PCR rounds, TRBV1-TRBV30 forward primers were paired with a C-beta reverse primer, and each round lasted nine to ten cycles. TCRdb reprocessed the multiplex PCR reads with MiXCR, giving one entry per CDR3 protein. The sample consists of just over 300,000 distinct CDR3 sequences, around 50% of them appearing once. The entry originates in a study of tumor-infiltrating lymphocytes in primary liver carcinoma. Points from the study as a whole: A significantly higher top-250-clone fraction was recorded for tumors than for blood (p = 0.039).

The CDR3 totals 15 residues. Looked up from germline, CDR1 is SGHAT and CDR2 is FQNNGV. With 3 bases clipped from V and 3 bases from J, the junction kept 7 bases outside the gene matches. This chain links TRBV11-2 with TRBJ2-5, with TRBD2 matching 7 bases. Material for sequencing was peripheral blood. This TCR derives from a woman in her twenties or thirties with primary liver carcinoma and hepatitis B virus infection. This CDR3 is CASSFRAGAKETQYF. The CDR3 nucleotides read TGTGCCAGCAGCTTCCGGGCGGGAGCCAAAGAGACCCAGTACTTC.